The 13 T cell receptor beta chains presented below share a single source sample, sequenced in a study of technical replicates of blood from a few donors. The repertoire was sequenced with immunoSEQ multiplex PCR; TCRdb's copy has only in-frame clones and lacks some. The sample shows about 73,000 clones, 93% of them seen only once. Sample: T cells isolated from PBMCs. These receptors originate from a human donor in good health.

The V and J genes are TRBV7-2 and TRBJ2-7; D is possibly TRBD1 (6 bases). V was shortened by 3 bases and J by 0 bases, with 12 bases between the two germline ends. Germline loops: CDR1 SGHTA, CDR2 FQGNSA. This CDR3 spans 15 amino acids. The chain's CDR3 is CASSFTGQASYEQYF. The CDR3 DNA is TGTGCCAGCAGCTTTACAGGGCAGGCCTCCTACGAGCAGTACTTC.

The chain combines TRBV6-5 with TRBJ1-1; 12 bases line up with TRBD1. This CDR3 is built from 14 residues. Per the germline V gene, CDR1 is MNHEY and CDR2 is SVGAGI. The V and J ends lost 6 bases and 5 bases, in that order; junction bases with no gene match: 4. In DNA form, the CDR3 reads TGTGCCAGCAGGTGGGACAGGGGGCAAACTGAAGCTTTCTTT. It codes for CASRWDRGQTEAFF.

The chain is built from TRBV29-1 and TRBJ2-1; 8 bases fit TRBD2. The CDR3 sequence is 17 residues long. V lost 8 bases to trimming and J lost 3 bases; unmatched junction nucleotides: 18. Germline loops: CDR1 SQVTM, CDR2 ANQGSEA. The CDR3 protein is CSFSRGGTPTHYNEQFF. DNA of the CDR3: TGCAGCTTCTCCCGCGGGGGGACCCCCACCCACTACAATGAGCAGTTCTTC.

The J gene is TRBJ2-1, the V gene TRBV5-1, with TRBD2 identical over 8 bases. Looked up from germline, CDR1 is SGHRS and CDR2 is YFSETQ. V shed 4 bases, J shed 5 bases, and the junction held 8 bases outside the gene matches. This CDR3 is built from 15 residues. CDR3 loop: CASSRKRGGNNEQFF. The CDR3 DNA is TGCGCCAGCAGCCGGAAGCGCGGGGGGAACAATGAGCAGTTCTTC.

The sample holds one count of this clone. The chain's CDR3 is CASSHPGQALGQYF. For the CDR3, the DNA is TGCGCCAGCAGCCATCCGGGACAGGCTCTCGGGCAGTACTTC. This chain links TRBV4-1 with TRBJ2-7, with TRBD1 identical over 8 bases. The CDR3 sequence is 14 residues long. Germline CDR1 is MGHRA and CDR2 is YSYEKL. With V trimmed by 3 bases and J by 9 bases, 10 bases remained unmatched.

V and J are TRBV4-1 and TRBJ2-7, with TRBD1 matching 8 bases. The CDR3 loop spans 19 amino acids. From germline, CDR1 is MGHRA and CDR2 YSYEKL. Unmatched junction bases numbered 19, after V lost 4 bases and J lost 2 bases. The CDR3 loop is CASSPQGRTGTGRPYEQYF. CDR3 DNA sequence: TGCGCCAGCAGCCCCCAAGGCCGGACAGGGACCGGACGGCCCTACGAGCAGTACTTC.

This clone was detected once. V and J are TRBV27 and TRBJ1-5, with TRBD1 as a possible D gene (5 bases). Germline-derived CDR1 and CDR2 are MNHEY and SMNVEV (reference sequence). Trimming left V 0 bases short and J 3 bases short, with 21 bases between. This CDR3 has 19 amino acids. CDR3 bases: TGTGCCAGCAGTTTATCCAGGTCTGCGTCGGGGGGGTCCAATCAGCCCCAGCATTTT. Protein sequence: CASSLSRSASGGSNQPQHF.

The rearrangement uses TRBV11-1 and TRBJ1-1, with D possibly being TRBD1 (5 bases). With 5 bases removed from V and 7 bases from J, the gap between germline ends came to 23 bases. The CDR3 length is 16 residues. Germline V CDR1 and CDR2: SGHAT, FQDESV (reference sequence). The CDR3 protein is CASSLTDPGGGFEAFF. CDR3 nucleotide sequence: TGTGCCAGCAGCCTCACCGACCCGGGTGGGGGGTTTGAAGCTTTCTTT.

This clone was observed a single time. CDR3 nucleotide sequence: TGTGCCAGTAGTGGACAAAATCAGCCCCAGCATTTT. Translated: CASSGQNQPQHF. The chain employs TRBV19 and TRBJ1-5; possible D gene TRBD1, 5 bases. The CDR3 totals 12 residues. Trimming took off 5 bases at V and 4 bases at J, with 6 bases between the two ends. From germline, CDR1 is LNHDA and CDR2 SQIVND (reference sequence).

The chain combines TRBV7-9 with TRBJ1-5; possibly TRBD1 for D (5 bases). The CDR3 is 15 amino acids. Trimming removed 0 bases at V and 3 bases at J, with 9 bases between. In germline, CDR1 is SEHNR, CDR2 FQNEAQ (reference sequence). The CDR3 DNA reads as TGTGCCAGCAGCTTAGCGCTAGGGGACAATCAGCCCCAGCATTTT. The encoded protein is CASSLALGDNQPQHF.

The CDR3 sequence: CASSQNRGRDEQFF. CDR3 DNA: TGTGCCAGCAGCCAAAACAGGGGGCGCGATGAGCAGTTCTTC. This rearrangement joins TRBV28 to TRBJ2-1; 9 nucleotides line up with TRBD1. With V trimmed by 6 bases and J by 8 bases, 8 bases remained unmatched. This CDR3 is 14 amino acids long. Germline CDR1 is MDHEN and CDR2 is SYDVKM.

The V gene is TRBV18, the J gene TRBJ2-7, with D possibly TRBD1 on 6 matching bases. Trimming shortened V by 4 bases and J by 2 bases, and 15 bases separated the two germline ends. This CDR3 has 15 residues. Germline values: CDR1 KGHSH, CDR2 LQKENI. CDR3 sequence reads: CASSRIGDTAYEQYF. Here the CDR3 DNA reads TGTGCCAGCTCACGAATCGGGGACACCGCCTACGAGCAGTACTTC. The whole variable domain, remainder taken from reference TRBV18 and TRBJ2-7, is NAGVMQNPRHLVRRRGQEARLRCSPMKGHSHVYWYRQLPEEGLKFMVYLQKENIIDESGMPKERFSAEFPKEGPSILRIQQVVRGDSAAYFCASSRIGDTAYEQYFGPGTRLTVT.

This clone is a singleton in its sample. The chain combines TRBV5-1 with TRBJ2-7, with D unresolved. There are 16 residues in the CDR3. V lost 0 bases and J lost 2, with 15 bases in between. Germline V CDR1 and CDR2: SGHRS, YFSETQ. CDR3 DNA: TGCGCCAGCAGCTTGGCGGTCCAGGTCAGTGCCTACGAGCAGTACTTC. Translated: CASSLAVQVSAYEQYF.